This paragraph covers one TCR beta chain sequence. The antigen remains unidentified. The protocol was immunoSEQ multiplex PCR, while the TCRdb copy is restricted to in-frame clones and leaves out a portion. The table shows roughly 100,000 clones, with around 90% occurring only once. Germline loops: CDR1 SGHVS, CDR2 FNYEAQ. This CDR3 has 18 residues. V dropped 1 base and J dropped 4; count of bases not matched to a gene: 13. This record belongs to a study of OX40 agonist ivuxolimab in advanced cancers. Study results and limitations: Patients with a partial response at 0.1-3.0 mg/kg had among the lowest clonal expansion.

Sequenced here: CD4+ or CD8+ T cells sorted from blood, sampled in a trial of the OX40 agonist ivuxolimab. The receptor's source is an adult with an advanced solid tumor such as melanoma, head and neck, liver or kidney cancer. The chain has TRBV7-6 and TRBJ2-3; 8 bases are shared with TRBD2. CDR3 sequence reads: CASSLDPLAGYSSDTQYF. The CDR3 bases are TGTGCCAGCAGCTTAGATCCTTTAGCGGGATACTCCTCAGATACGCAGTATTTT. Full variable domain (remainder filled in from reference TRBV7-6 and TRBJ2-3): GAGVSQSPRYKVTKRGQDVALRCDPISGHVSLYWYRQALGQGPEFLTYFNYEAQQDKSGLPNDRFSAERPEGSISTLTIQRTEQRDSAMYRCASSLDPLAGYSSDTQYFGPGTRLTVL.